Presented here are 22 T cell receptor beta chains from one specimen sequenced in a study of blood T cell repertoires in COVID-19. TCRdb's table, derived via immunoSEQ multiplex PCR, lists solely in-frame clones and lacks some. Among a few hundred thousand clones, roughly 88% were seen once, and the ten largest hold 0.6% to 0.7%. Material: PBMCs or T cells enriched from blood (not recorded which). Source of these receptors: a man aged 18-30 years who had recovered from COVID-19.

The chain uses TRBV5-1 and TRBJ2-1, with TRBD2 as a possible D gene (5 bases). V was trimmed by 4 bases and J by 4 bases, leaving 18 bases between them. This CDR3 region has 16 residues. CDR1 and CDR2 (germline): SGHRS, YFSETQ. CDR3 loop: CASSRLPSRDYNEQFF. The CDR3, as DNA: TGCGCCAGCAGCCGACTACCCAGTAGGGATTACAATGAGCAGTTCTTC.

CDR3 DNA: TGTGCCAGCAGCAAAGTCCACAGAGAAGCGAACACTGAAGCTTTCTTT. Translation gives CASSKVHREANTEAFF. The rearrangement joins TRBV27 to TRBJ1-1; D remains ambiguous. Germline loops: CDR1 MNHEY, CDR2 SMNVEV (reference sequence). The V gene lost 6 bases and the J gene lost 1 base, with 18 bases spanning the gap. The CDR3 consists of 16 residues.

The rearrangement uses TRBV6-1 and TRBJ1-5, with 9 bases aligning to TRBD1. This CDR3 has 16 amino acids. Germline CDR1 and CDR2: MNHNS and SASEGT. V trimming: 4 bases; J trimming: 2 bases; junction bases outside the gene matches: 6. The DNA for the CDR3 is TGTGCCAGCAGTGGAGGACAGGGGATAGGCAATCAGCCCCAGCATTTT. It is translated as CASSGGQGIGNQPQHF.

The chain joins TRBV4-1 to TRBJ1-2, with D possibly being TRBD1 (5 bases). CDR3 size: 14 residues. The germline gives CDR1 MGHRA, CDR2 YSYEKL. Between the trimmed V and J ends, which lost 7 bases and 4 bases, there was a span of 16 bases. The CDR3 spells CASNSGGRGYGYTF. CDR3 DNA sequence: TGCGCCAGCAACTCCGGGGGTAGAGGCTATGGCTACACCTTC.

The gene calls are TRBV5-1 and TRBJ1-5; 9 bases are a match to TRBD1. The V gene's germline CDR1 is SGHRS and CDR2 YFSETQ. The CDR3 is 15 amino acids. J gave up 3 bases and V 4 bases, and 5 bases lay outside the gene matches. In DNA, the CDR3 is TGCGCCAGCAGCCCCGGGGACAGGGACAATCAGCCCCAGCATTTT. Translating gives CASSPGDRDNQPQHF.

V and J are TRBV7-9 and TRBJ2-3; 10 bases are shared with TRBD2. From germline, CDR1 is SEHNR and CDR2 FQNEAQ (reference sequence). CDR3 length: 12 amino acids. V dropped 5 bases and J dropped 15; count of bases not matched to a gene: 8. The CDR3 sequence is CASSPQLAGQYF. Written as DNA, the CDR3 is TGTGCCAGCAGCCCTCAACTAGCGGGGCAATATTTT.

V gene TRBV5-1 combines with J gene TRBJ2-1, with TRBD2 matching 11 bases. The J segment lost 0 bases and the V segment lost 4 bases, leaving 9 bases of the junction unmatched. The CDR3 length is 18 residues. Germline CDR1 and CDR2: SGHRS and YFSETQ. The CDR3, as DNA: TGCGCCAGCAGCACGGCTAGCGGGAGGTGGGGCTCCTACAATGAGCAGTTCTTC. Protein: CASSTASGRWGSYNEQFF.

In DNA, the CDR3 is TGTGCCAGCAGACCGACCGGGACAGGGGCCTACGAGCAGTACTTC. Translation: CASRPTGTGAYEQYF. The chain is built from TRBV11-2 and TRBJ2-7, with 10 bases aligning to TRBD1. Germline CDR1 is SGHAT and CDR2 is FQNNGV. CDR3 length: 15 residues. The ends lost 6 bases at V and 2 bases at J; junction bases unmatched: 7.

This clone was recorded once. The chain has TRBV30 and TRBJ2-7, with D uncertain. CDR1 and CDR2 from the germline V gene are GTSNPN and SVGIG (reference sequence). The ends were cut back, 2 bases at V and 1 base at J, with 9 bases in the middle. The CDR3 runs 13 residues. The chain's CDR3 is CAWSYSGSYEQYF. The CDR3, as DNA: TGTGCCTGGAGTTACAGTGGATCCTACGAGCAGTACTTC.

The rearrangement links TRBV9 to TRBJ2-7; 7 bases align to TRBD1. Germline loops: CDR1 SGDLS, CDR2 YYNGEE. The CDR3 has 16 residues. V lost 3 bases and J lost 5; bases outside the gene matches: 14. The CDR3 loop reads CASSANGKTGRHEQYF. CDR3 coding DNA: TGTGCCAGCAGCGCGAACGGTAAGACAGGGCGGCACGAGCAGTACTTC.

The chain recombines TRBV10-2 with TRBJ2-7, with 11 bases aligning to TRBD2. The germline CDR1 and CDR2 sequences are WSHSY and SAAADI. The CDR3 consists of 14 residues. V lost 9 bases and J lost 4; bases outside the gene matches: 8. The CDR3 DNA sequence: TGCGCCAGTTGTCCGGGACTAGCGGTTTACGAGCAGTACTTC. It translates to CASCPGLAVYEQYF.

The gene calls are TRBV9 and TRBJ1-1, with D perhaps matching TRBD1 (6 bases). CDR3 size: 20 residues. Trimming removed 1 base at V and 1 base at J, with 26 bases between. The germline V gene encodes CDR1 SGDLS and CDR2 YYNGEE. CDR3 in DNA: TGTGCCAGCAGCGTATACGTGGGTATCGAGAAACAGGGAAGGAACACTGAAGCTTTCTTT. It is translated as CASSVYVGIEKQGRNTEAFF.

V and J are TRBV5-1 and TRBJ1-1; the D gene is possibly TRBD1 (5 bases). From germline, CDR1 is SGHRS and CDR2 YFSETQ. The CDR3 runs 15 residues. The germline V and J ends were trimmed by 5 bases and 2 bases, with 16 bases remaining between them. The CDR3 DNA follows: TGCGCCAGCAGGAGCGGGGGGGAGTTCAACACTGAAGCTTTCTTT. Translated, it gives CASRSGGEFNTEAFF.

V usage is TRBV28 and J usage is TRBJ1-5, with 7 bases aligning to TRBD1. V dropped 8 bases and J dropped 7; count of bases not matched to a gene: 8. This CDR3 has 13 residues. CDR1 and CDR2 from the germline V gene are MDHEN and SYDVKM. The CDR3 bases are TGTGCCAGCCGCCCGACAGGGTCCCAGCCCCAGCATTTT. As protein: CASRPTGSQPQHF.

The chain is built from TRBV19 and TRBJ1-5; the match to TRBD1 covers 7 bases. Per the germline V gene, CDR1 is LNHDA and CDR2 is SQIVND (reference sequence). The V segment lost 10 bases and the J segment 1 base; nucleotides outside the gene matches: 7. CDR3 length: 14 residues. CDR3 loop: CATRQGPSNQPQHF. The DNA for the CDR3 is TGTGCCACCCGACAGGGTCCAAGCAATCAGCCCCAGCATTTT.

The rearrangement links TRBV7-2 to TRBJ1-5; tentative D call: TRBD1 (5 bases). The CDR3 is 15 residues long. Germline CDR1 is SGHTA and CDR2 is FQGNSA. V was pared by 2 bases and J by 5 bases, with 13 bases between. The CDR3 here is CASSLRTGTYQPQHF. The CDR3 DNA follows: TGTGCCAGCAGCTTACGCACAGGAACCTATCAGCCCCAGCATTTT.

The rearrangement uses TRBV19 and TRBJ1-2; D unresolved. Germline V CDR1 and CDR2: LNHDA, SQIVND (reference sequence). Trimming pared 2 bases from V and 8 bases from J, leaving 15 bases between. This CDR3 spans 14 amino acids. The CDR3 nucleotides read TGTGCCAGTAGTATAACCAGGTCCGGTTCAGGCTACACCTTC. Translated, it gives CASSITRSGSGYTF.

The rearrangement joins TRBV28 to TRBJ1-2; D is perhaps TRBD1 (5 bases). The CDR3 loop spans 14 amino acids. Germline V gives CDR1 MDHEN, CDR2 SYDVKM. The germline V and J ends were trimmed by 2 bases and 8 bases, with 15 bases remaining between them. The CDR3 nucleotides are TGTGCCAGCAGTTTAGGGGCAGGAAGGCACGGCTACACCTTC. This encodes CASSLGAGRHGYTF.

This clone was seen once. This CDR3 is CASSLSQEGRSEAFF. In nucleotides, the CDR3 is TGTGCCAGCAGCTTAAGTCAGGAGGGCAGGAGTGAAGCTTTCTTT. This chain uses TRBV7-3 with TRBJ1-1, with D unclear. With 1 base removed from V and 7 bases from J, the gap between germline ends came to 16 bases. The germline gives CDR1 SGHTA, CDR2 FQGTGA. This CDR3 region has 15 residues.

This chain's CDR3 is CASGLVLGRGNQPQHF. The CDR3 region has the DNA TGTGCTAGTGGTTTGGTACTGGGCAGGGGGAATCAGCCCCAGCATTTT. J is TRBJ1-5 and V is TRBV12-5; the match to TRBD1 covers 7 bases. The V segment lost 0 bases and the J segment 4 bases; nucleotides outside the gene matches: 6. Germline-derived CDR1 and CDR2 are LGHNT and FRNRAP. The CDR3 has 16 amino acids.

CDR3 protein: CSVEGDRGRVNIQYF. The CDR3 DNA reads TGCAGCGTTGAGGGGGACAGGGGGCGAGTGAACATTCAGTACTTC. The genes are TRBV29-1 and TRBJ2-4; 12 bases are shared with TRBD1. The CDR3 extends over 15 amino acids. CDR1 SQVTM and CDR2 ANQGSEA come from the germline V gene. J gave up 7 bases and V 3 bases, and 7 bases lay outside the gene matches.

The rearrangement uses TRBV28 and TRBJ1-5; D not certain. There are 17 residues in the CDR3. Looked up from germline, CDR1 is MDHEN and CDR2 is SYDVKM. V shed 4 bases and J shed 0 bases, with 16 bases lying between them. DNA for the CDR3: TGTGCCAGCAGTTCCACCCTAGACCGATATAGCAATCAGCCCCAGCATTTT. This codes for CASSSTLDRYSNQPQHF.